This T cell receptor beta chain is from a study of spatial heterogeneity in lung cancer. Study as a whole: Where they were available, follow-up PBMC samples were sequenced, at a median of about 22 months after resection.

Notes on this clonotype: The antigen remains unidentified.

The time point is: blood at routine non-recurrence follow-up after resection. Whole RNA was taken from tumor, nontumor lung or frozen PBMC; it was then sequenced unsorted. The CDR3 is made up of 15 amino acids. Germline V gene sequence: CDR1 SGHNT, CDR2 YYREEE (reference sequence). V lost 4 bases, J lost 1 base, and 14 bases lay in between. General study results and limits: Follow-up blood showed ubiquitous expanded tumor TCRs less than blood at resection did.

Every individual TCR cDNA molecule carried its own unique molecular identifier, which allowed correction of PCR and sequencing errors. TCRdb fed the 5' RACE reads into MiXCR, producing one record per CDR3 protein. The data show around 44,000 distinct CDR3 sequences, more than 9% seen once. The sequencing used PBMCs, collected at follow-up. The chain joins TRBV5-4 to TRBJ2-5; either TRBD1 or TRBD2 may fit D (6 bases each). The source of this sequence is a female donor with early-stage non-small cell lung cancer. The CDR3 sequence: CASSPRGPSQETQYF. In DNA, the CDR3 is TGTGCCAGCAGCCCACGGGGGCCATCCCAAGAGACCCAGTACTTC.